This T cell receptor beta chain was recovered during a study of blood T cells in healthy people across ages. Study-wide results and caveats: Roughly linear declines in TCR beta diversity per million T cells occurred with age. With naive T cell percentage, TCR beta diversity showed a strong correlation.

This clonotype was counted between two and nine times. Its antigen is unidentified. A J-beta primer mix and a sample-barcoded 5' primer were used in a second PCR of about 7 to 12 cycles. Per sample, CDR3-containing paired-end reads numbered at least 2.5 million. TCRdb re-called the 5' RACE reads through MiXCR, storing one row per CDR3 protein. Of 1 million or so distinct CDR3 sequences listed, more than 35% were seen once; the top ten hold approximately 17%. After removal of 5 bases from V and 5 bases from J, the junction contained 24 bases not matched to a gene. The length of the CDR3 is 20 residues. The germline gives CDR1 MNHEY, CDR2 SVGEGT.

The receptor was derived from a woman aged 60-75 years in good health. The chain combines TRBV6-2 or TRBV6-3 with TRBJ2-5; the match to TRBD1 covers 9 bases. The specimen sequenced was blood. The CDR3 loop is CASSQGQGRIHTGTGETQYF. The CDR3 DNA is TGTGCCAGCAGTCAAGGACAGGGGAGGATCCATACCGGGACAGGGGAGACCCAGTACTTC.